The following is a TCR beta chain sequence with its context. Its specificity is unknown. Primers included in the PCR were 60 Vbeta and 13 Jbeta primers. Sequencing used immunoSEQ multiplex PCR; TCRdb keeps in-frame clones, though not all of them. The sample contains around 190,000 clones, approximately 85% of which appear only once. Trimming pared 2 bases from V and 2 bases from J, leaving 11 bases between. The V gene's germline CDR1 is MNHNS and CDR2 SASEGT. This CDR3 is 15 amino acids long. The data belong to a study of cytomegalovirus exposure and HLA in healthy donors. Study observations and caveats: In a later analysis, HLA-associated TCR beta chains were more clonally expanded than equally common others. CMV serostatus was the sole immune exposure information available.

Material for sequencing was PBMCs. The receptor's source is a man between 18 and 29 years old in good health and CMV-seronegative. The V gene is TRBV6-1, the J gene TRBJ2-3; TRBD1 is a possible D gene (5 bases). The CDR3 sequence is CASSEQSGNTDTQYF. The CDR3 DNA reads TGTGCCAGCAGTGAACAGTCAGGGAACACAGATACGCAGTATTTT.